The next 23 T cell receptor beta chains were all read from a single sample in a study of T and B cells in COVID-19 patients. TRB was amplified from around 250-500 ng of blood genomic DNA. BIOMED2 TRB-A/B primer pools were used in multiplex TRB PCR. TCRdb redid the calling of the multiplex PCR reads with MiXCR, one entry per CDR3 protein. The sample yields 15,000 or so distinct CDR3 sequences, 27% seen once. What was sequenced was blood. The receptors were sampled from a human donor who had recovered from COVID-19.

The chain combines TRBV20-1 with TRBJ1-5; TRBD1 aligns across 7 bases. V was clipped by 8 bases and J by 5 bases; unmatched bases: 6. The CDR3 contains 12 residues. Germline loops: CDR1 DFQATT, CDR2 SNEGSKA (reference sequence). CDR3 sequence reads: CSPDRDDQPQHF. CDR3 bases: TGCAGTCCCGACAGGGACGATCAGCCCCAGCATTTT.

Details on this clonotype: Germline and junction disagree at one end, which may indicate a read error. The genes are TRBV18 and TRBJ2-3, with D perhaps given as TRBD1 or TRBD2 (5 bases each). Germline-derived CDR1 and CDR2 are KGHSH and LQKENI. This CDR3 comprises 13 residues. CDR3 protein: CANSRDQTDTQYF. In DNA form, the CDR3 reads TGTGCCAACTCACGGGACCAGACGGATACGCAGTATTTT.

This clonotype was found a few times. This sequence joins TRBV18 and TRBJ1-1; unclear D gene. Trimming took 8 bases from V and 3 from J, leaving 19 bases between them. CDR3 size: 15 residues. Germline assignment: CDR1 KGHSH and CDR2 LQKENI. CDR3 in DNA: TGTGCCAGCCATGCCGGAGAGGGATCCCACACTGAAGCTTTCTTT. This sequence encodes CASHAGEGSHTEAFF. The full variable domain, completed using reference TRBV18 and TRBJ1-1, is NAGVMQNPRHLVRRRGQEARLRCSPMKGHSHVYWYRQLPEEGLKFMVYLQKENIIDESGMPKERFSAEFPKEGPSILRIQQVVRGDSAAYFCASHAGEGSHTEAFFGQGTRLTVV.

By frequency in the sample, this clonotype is medium-sized. The chain links TRBV19 to TRBJ2-5; D is possibly TRBD2 (8 bases). The CDR3 is 17 amino acids. With 6 bases removed from V and 0 bases from J, the gap between germline ends came to 20 bases. CDR1 is LNHDA and CDR2 is SQIVND in the germline V gene (reference sequence). This CDR3 is CASRSLSGGTDQETQYF. Written as DNA, the CDR3 is TGTGCCAGTAGATCTCTATCGGGAGGGACAGACCAAGAGACCCAGTACTTC. The full variable domain, rest sourced from reference TRBV19 and TRBJ2-5, is DGGITQSPKYLFRKEGQNVTLSCEQNLNHDAMYWYRQDPGQGLRLIYYSQIVNDFQKGDIAEGYSVSREKKESFPLTVTSAQKNPTAFYLCASRSLSGGTDQETQYFGPGTRLLVL.

This clonotype was counted ten times or more. The chain is built from TRBV6-2 or TRBV6-3 and TRBJ2-2; D possibly uses TRBD1 or TRBD2 (6 bases each). This CDR3 is built from 13 residues. The V gene's germline CDR1 is MNHEY and CDR2 SVGEGT. Trimming left V 6 bases short and J 7 bases short, with 12 bases between. CDR3 sequence (DNA): TGTGCCAGCAGGGAAGGGGGGCACGGGGAGCTGTTTTTT. Residues: CASREGGHGELFF.

A word on this clonotype: This could be a read error, since a much larger clone is one nucleotide away. The V and J genes are TRBV29-1 and TRBJ1-3, with 7 nucleotides matching TRBD1. The CDR3 length is 12 residues. V shed 1 base, J shed 12 bases, and the junction held 6 bases outside the gene matches. Germline lookup yields CDR1 SQVTM and CDR2 ANQGSEA. The CDR3 sequence: CSVEVGRDSIYF. CDR3 DNA sequence: TGCAGCGTTGAAGTAGGGCGGGACAGCATATATTTT.

This clonotype is categorized as medium-sized. The CDR3 nucleotides read TGTGCCAGCAGTTACACTGGCGGGAGTATCTACGAGCAGTACTTC. This sequence encodes CASSYTGGSIYEQYF. This rearrangement joins TRBV6-2 or TRBV6-3 to TRBJ2-7, with TRBD2 matching over 7 bases. J gave up 3 bases and V 2 bases, and 7 bases lay outside the gene matches. CDR3 length: 15 residues. The germline gives CDR1 MNHEY, CDR2 SVGEGT.

By sample fraction, this clonotype is medium-sized. This chain uses TRBV19 with TRBJ2-1; TRBD1 aligns across 7 bases. CDR1 is LNHDA and CDR2 is SQIVND in the germline V gene (reference sequence). The CDR3 spans 16 residues. V lost 0 bases and J lost 8; bases outside the gene matches: 10. CDR3 sequence: CASSIERTGKGHEQFF. Here the CDR3 DNA reads TGTGCCAGTAGTATAGAGAGGACAGGTAAGGGGCATGAGCAGTTCTTC.

This clonotype is termed medium-sized. The chain employs TRBV19 and TRBJ1-4; no clear D gene. The CDR3 has 15 residues. In germline, CDR1 is LNHDA, CDR2 SQIVND (reference sequence). Trimming took 3 bases from V and 4 from J, leaving 12 bases between them. CDR3 residues: CASSIKGLGNEKLFF. Here the CDR3 DNA reads TGTGCCAGTAGTATTAAGGGTCTGGGTAATGAAAAACTGTTTTTT.

This clonotype was detected many times. The rearrangement uses TRBV19 and TRBJ2-3; either TRBD1 or TRBD2 may fit D (5 bases each). The CDR3 has 16 residues. In germline, CDR1 is LNHDA, CDR2 SQIVND (reference sequence). The V end lost 3 bases, the J end lost 6 bases, and 19 bases lay between the germline ends. The CDR3 region is CASSMDWGRTHDTQYF. The CDR3 DNA sequence: TGTGCCAGTAGTATGGACTGGGGCCGCACACATGATACGCAGTATTTT.

This clonotype has a handful of counts. The chain is built from TRBV6-5 and TRBJ2-7, with 7 bases fitting TRBD1. V lost 5 bases and J lost 4; bases outside the gene matches: 8. The CDR3 has 14 amino acids. Germline V gives CDR1 MNHEY, CDR2 SVGAGI. CDR3 bases: TGTGCCAGCAGTGGGGAGAGGGGGCGGTACGAGCAGTACTTC. It is translated as CASSGERGRYEQYF.

CDR3 region: CASSSQLTGETQYF. In nucleotides, the CDR3 is TGTGCCAGCAGTTCCCAGTTAACGGGCGAGACCCAGTACTTC. The chain has TRBV12-3 or TRBV12-4 and TRBJ2-5; D remains unclear. V was pared by 4 bases and J by 5 bases, with 14 bases between. CDR3 length: 14 amino acids.

The gene calls are TRBV7-2 and TRBJ1-2; D is perhaps TRBD1 (5 bases). The CDR3 runs to 11 residues. Germline V CDR1 and CDR2: SGHTA, FQGNSA. Here the CDR3 DNA reads TGTGTTGGGGGGAGGAACTATGGCTACACCTTC. Translating it yields CVGGRNYGYTF.

This clonotype was seen at least ten times. This sequence joins TRBV7-9 and TRBJ2-5; 14 bases agree with TRBD2. Trimming cost V 5 bases and J 4 bases; bases outside gene matches: 6. The CDR3 runs 16 residues. Germline V CDR1 and CDR2: SEHNR, FQNEAQ (reference sequence). CDR3 DNA sequence: TGTGCCAGCAGCGTCTCGGGACTAGCGGGAGTAGAGACCCAGTACTTC. Translation gives CASSVSGLAGVETQYF.

This clonotype was detected many times. V usage is TRBV27 and J usage is TRBJ2-3; D may match TRBD1 or TRBD2 (5 bases each). Trimming took 6 bases from V and 2 from J, leaving 27 bases between them. The CDR3 consists of 19 residues. Per the germline V gene, CDR1 is MNHEY and CDR2 is SMNVEV (reference sequence). CDR3 amino acids: CASSPRSRDPRVDTDTQYF. The CDR3 nucleotides read TGTGCCAGCAGCCCTCGATCCCGGGACCCCCGTGTGGACACAGATACGCAGTATTTT.

This clonotype has more than one count but fewer than ten. The V call is TRBV20-1, the J call TRBJ1-5, with D perhaps TRBD1 (6 bases). V gave up 6 bases and J gave up 3 bases, with 12 bases separating them. The CDR3 extends over 13 amino acids. Germline-derived CDR1 and CDR2 are DFQATT and SNEGSKA (reference sequence). The CDR3 is CSAYRDNNQPQHF. CDR3 bases: TGCAGTGCCTACCGGGACAACAATCAGCCCCAGCATTTT.

By proportion, this clonotype is medium-sized (0.01 to 0.1%). The chain employs TRBV11-1 and TRBJ2-5; weak D call: TRBD1 (6 bases). The CDR3 consists of 14 residues. Trimming stripped 5 bases from V and 0 bases from J, with 10 bases between. CDR1 is SGHAT, CDR2 FQDESV, per germline (reference sequence). The CDR3 DNA reads as TGTGCCAGCAGCGTATACAGGGACCAAGAGACCCAGTACTTC. Residues: CASSVYRDQETQYF. Full variable domain (missing parts from reference TRBV11-1 and TRBJ2-5): EAEVAQSPRYKITEKSQAVAFWCDPISGHATLYWYRQILGQGPELLVQFQDESVVDDSQLPKDRFSAERLKGVDSTLKIQPAELGDSAMYLCASSVYRDQETQYFGPGTRLLVL.

Many counts were recorded for this clonotype. The genes are TRBV29-1 and TRBJ1-1; weak D call: TRBD1 (6 bases). The germline V and J ends were trimmed by 4 bases and 1 base, with 25 bases remaining between them. Germline V gene lookup returns CDR1 SQVTM and CDR2 ANQGSEA. This CDR3 comprises 18 residues. This CDR3 is CSVAKSGQPHISNTEAFF. CDR3 coding DNA: TGCAGCGTTGCGAAAAGCGGACAGCCCCATATCTCGAACACTGAAGCTTTCTTT.

The rearrangement links TRBV6-2 or TRBV6-3 to TRBJ2-5; maybe TRBD2 (5 bases). V lost 3 bases, J lost 1 base, and 9 bases lay in between. This CDR3 has 14 amino acids. The germline CDR1 and CDR2 sequences are MNHEY and SVGEGT. The CDR3 sequence is CASSYGSTQETQYF. In DNA form, the CDR3 reads TGTGCCAGCAGTTATGGGAGCACCCAAGAGACCCAGTACTTC.

This clonotype appeared a few times. V is TRBV18 and J is TRBJ2-3; unclear D gene. Trimming left V 2 bases short and J 1 base short, with 4 bases between. The V gene's germline CDR1 is KGHSH and CDR2 LQKENI. This CDR3 spans 13 amino acids. The DNA of the CDR3 is TGTGCCAGCTCACCAAAACGCACAGATACGCAGTATTTT. As protein: CASSPKRTDTQYF. Using reference TRBV18 and TRBJ2-3 for the parts outside the CDR3, the full variable domain is NAGVMQNPRHLVRRRGQEARLRCSPMKGHSHVYWYRQLPEEGLKFMVYLQKENIIDESGMPKERFSAEFPKEGPSILRIQQVVRGDSAAYFCASSPKRTDTQYFGPGTRLTVL.

In its sample, this clonotype was seen many times. Its ends do not fully match the called genes, so a read error is possible. V and J are TRBV6-1 and TRBJ2-7, with TRBD1 identical over 8 bases. Germline V gene data show CDR1 as MNHNS and CDR2 as SASEGT. The CDR3 runs to 12 residues. This CDR3 reads CASSEALLGQGF. DNA for the CDR3: TGTGCCAGCAGTGAAGCGCTTCTCGGACAGGGCTTC.

V usage is TRBV24-1 and J usage is TRBJ1-2, with D possibly TRBD1 on 6 matching bases. The V end was cut by 6 bases, the J end by 6 bases, with 16 bases between. The length of the CDR3 is 14 residues. Germline loops: CDR1 KGHDR, CDR2 SFDVKD. In DNA form, the CDR3 reads TGTGCCACCAGTTCCCCGGACAGACGTAATGGCTACACCTTC. Protein: CATSSPDRRNGYTF.

The chain joins TRBV20-1 to TRBJ2-3; no definite D call. CDR1 is DFQATT, CDR2 SNEGSKA, per germline (reference sequence). V dropped 2 bases and J dropped 8 bases, with 11 bases sitting between them. The CDR3 has 12 amino acids. The CDR3 loop reads CSARIRVGTQYF. Written as DNA, the CDR3 is TGCAGTGCTAGAATCCGCGTGGGTACGCAGTATTTT.